The clone carrying this TCR beta chain showed up just a few times. Its antigen is as yet unknown. Template switching added a universal primer site, and cDNA bore unique molecular identifiers. Using its own MiXCR run on the 5' RACE reads, TCRdb lists one record per CDR3 protein. The sample holds about 530,000 distinct CDR3 sequences; about a fifth are singletons and the top ten take 0.4% to 0.6%. Between the trimmed V and J ends, which lost 10 bases and 0 bases, there was a span of 13 bases. The CDR3 is 13 amino acids. Germline CDR1 is SEHNR and CDR2 is FQNEAQ (reference sequence). The sample belongs to a study of identical twins. Regarding the study as a whole: Twins shared beta out-of-frame sequences in excess, but this excess was weaker.

The same sample was also studied in work on yellow fever vaccine responses in identical twins. That work contributes: Among the twins, the vaccine T cell response reportedly seemed partly convergent and partly personalized.

Sequencing used CD4+ T cells sorted from blood. The V gene is TRBV7-9, the J gene TRBJ2-7; D is tentatively TRBD1 or TRBD2 (5 bases each). This receptor was taken from a woman aged 18-35 years in good health. The CDR3 protein is CAITPGSSYEQYF. In DNA form, the CDR3 reads TGTGCCATAACCCCAGGGAGCTCCTACGAGCAGTACTTC.